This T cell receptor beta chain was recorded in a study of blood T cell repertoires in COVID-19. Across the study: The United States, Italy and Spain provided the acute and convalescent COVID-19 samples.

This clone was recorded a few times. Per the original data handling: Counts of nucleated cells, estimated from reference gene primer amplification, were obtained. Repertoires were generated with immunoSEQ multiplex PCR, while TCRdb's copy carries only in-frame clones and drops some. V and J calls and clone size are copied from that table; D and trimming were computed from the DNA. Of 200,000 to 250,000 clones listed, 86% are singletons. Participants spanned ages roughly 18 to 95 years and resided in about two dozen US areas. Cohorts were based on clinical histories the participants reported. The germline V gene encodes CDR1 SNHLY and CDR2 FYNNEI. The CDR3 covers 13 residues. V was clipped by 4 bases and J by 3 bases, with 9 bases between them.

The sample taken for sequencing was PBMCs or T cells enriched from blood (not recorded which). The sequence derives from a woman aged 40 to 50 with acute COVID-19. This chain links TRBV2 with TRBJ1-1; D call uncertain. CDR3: CASSVEGYTEAFF. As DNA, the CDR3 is TGTGCCAGCAGTGTTGAGGGCTACACTGAAGCTTTCTTT.